Listed below are T cell receptor beta chains from one sample, sequenced in a study of cytomegalovirus exposure and HLA in healthy donors. Data came from immunoSEQ multiplex PCR; TCRdb stores just in-frame clones and leaves some out. This sample lists 150,000 or so clones; its ten largest clones have around 1.5%. The specimen was PBMCs. The receptors here all came from a woman aged 45-59 years in good health and CMV-seronegative. Both conserved end residues are part of each CDR3. Fields, in order: D gene, J gene, V gene, CDR3 protein, CDR3 DNA. The D gene is left open where the match is weak.

TRBD2 | TRBJ2-5 | TRBV18 | CASSDAQGGGLQETQYF | TGTGCCAGCTCCGATGCCCAGGGCGGGGGACTACAAGAGACCCAGTACTTC
TRBD1 | TRBJ2-1 | TRBV6-5 | CASSYDRGDEQFF | TGTGCCAGCAGTTACGACAGGGGGGATGAGCAGTTCTTC
TRBD2 | TRBJ2-7 | TRBV6-5 | CASRALSGGYYEQYF | TGTGCCAGCAGGGCCCTTAGCGGGGGGTACTACGAGCAGTACTTC
. | TRBJ2-3 | TRBV18 | CASSPVSPGVDTQYF | TGTGCCAGCTCCCCCGTCTCCCCCGGAGTAGATACGCAGTATTTT
. | TRBJ1-5 | TRBV19 | CASSKGSEQPQHF | TGTGCCAGTAGTAAGGGGTCGGAGCAGCCCCAGCATTTT
TRBD1 | TRBJ1-1 | TRBV29-1 | CSVEGGQLMNTEAFF | TGCAGCGTTGAAGGGGGACAGCTCATGAACACTGAAGCTTTCTTT
. | TRBJ2-7 | TRBV10-1 | CASSEYEQYF | TGCGCCAGCAGTGAATACGAGCAGTACTTC
. | TRBJ1-1 | TRBV6-5 | CASSYRGDTEAFF | TGTGCCAGCAGTTACAGGGGTGACACTGAAGCTTTCTTT
. | TRBJ2-1 | TRBV6-4 | CATGYETGKQFF | TGTGCCACCGGGTACGAGACTGGAAAGCAGTTCTTC
TRBD1 | TRBJ1-2 | TRBV28 | CASSFLRTGYYGYTF | TGTGCCAGCAGTTTCCTCCGGACAGGGTACTATGGCTACACCTTC
. | TRBJ2-1 | TRBV6-4 | CASSELVSSYNEQFF | TGTGCCAGCAGTGAACTGGTTTCCTCCTACAATGAGCAGTTCTTC
TRBD2 | TRBJ2-1 | TRBV10-3 | CAISGQRGAGGPNEQFF | TGTGCCATCAGCGGGCAAAGGGGCGCGGGAGGGCCGAATGAGCAGTTCTTC
TRBD2 | TRBJ2-5 | TRBV19 | CASSIPGTTMGRETQYF | TGTGCCAGTAGTATACCAGGGACTACGATGGGGCGAGAGACCCAGTACTTC
. | TRBJ1-4 | TRBV5-4 | CASSRQGPNEKLFF | TGTGCCAGCAGCCGTCAGGGGCCAAATGAAAAACTGTTTTTT
TRBD2 | TRBJ2-5 | TRBV5-1 | CASSPGLAGGGETQYF | TGCGCCAGCAGCCCGGGACTAGCGGGAGGAGGGGAGACCCAGTACTTC
. | TRBJ1-5 | TRBV20-1 | CSARVNQPQHF | TGCAGTGCTAGAGTAAATCAGCCCCAGCATTTT
TRBD2 | TRBJ2-5 | TRBV4-2 | CASSQVAGDQETQYF | TGTGCCAGCAGCCAAGTGGCGGGAGATCAAGAGACCCAGTACTTC
. | TRBJ2-2 | TRBV29-1 | CSVVPVSGDTGELFF | TGCAGCGTTGTTCCGGTATCGGGGGACACCGGGGAGCTGTTTTTT
. | TRBJ2-1 | TRBV5-4 | CASSFGPGESSYNEQFF | TGTGCCAGCAGCTTTGGGCCAGGGGAGAGCTCCTACAATGAGCAGTTCTTC
. | TRBJ2-7 | TRBV6-1 | CASSPGVGEQYF | TGTGCCAGCAGTCCGGGGGTGGGAGAGCAGTACTTC
. | TRBJ1-5 | TRBV5-1 | CASSLASGGGQPQHF | TGCGCCAGCAGCTTGGCCAGCGGAGGAGGTCAGCCCCAGCATTTT
TRBD1 | TRBJ1-5 | TRBV2 | CASSDRGLPNQPQHF | TGTGCCAGCAGCGACAGGGGGCTTCCCAATCAGCCCCAGCATTTT